The rows below give T cell receptor beta chains drawn from one sample of a study of blood T cell repertoires in COVID-19. Method: immunoSEQ multiplex PCR; TCRdb's copy keeps in-frame clones and lacks some. Among approximately 440,000 clones listed, approximately 89% were seen once. The sequencing input was peripheral blood. The receptors come from a woman in her 50s with COVID-19, enrolled during active disease. CDR3s include the opening cysteine and the closing phenylalanine or tryptophan. The D gene is left open where the match is weak. Size is omitted from some rows. Given values are once, few, many or a class for expanded clones.

.	.	TRBV5-5	TRBJ1-4	TGTGCCAGCAGCTTAGCTGAAATCGATGAAAAACTGTTTTTT	CASSLAEIDEKLFF
.	TRBD1	TRBV28	TRBJ1-4	TGTGCCAGCAGTTCGACAGGGGACGACGAAAAACTGTTTTTT	CASSSTGDDEKLFF
.	.	TRBV24-1	TRBJ1-2	TGTGCCACCAGTGATTTGCAGGACAGCTCAGGCTACACCTTC	CATSDLQDSSGYTF
.	TRBD1	TRBV9	TRBJ1-6	TGTGCCAGCAGCGTACGGGGACAGACTAATTCACCCCTCCACTTT	CASSVRGQTNSPLHF
once	TRBD1	TRBV24-1	TRBJ2-2	TGTGCCACCAGTGAGCCCGGGACAGGGGGCATCGGGGAGCTGTTTTTT	CATSEPGTGGIGELFF
.	TRBD2	TRBV27	TRBJ2-7	TGTGCCAGCAGCTCCCAGGGACTAGCGGGGGCCTACGAGCAGTACTTC	CASSSQGLAGAYEQYF
.	TRBD1	TRBV6-5	TRBJ1-1	TGTGCCAGCAGCTGGGGACAGGGGACTGAAGCTTTCTTT	CASSWGQGTEAFF
.	.	TRBV25-1	TRBJ1-2	TGTGCCAGCAGTGAGGGGGGATCCTATGGCTACACCTTC	CASSEGGSYGYTF
.	.	TRBV2	TRBJ1-1	TGTGCCAGCAGTGAAGGCCCCGGAGAGGAAGCTTTCTTT	CASSEGPGEEAFF
.	.	TRBV9	TRBJ1-1	TGTGCCAGCAGCGCGAGGAGGGGGAACACTGAAGCTTTCTTT	CASSARRGNTEAFF
few	.	TRBV5-1	TRBJ1-5	TGCGCCAGCAGCCCGACAGGAGATCAGCCCCAGCATTTT	CASSPTGDQPQHF
.	TRBD1	TRBV19	TRBJ1-6	TGTGCCAGTAGTCCAGGAACAGGGGGACCTTCACCCCTCCACTTT	CASSPGTGGPSPLHF
.	.	TRBV19	TRBJ2-7	TGTGCCAGTAACCCACGGTTCTCTCTCGACGAGCAGTACTTC	CASNPRFSLDEQYF
.	.	TRBV19	TRBJ1-5	TGTGCCACGCAACACAGGAGGGACGGCCAACCCCAGCATTTT	CATQHRRDGQPQHF
.	TRBD1	TRBV15	TRBJ2-7	TGTGCCACCAGCCCGGGACAGGGCTACGAGCAGTACTTC	CATSPGQGYEQYF
few	.	TRBV10-3	TRBJ2-1	TGTGCCATCAGTGAGTTGGTAGACTACAATGAGCAGTTCTTC	CAISELVDYNEQFF
.	.	TRBV7-9	TRBJ2-5	TGTGCCAGCAGCCCCACACCAGGGACCCAGTACTTC	CASSPTPGTQYF
.	.	TRBV27	TRBJ1-1	TGTGCCAGCAGAGAGCTTATGAACACTGAAGCTTTCTTT	CASRELMNTEAFF
.	TRBD2	TRBV2	TRBJ2-1	TGTGCCAGCAGTGGGTCTAGCGGGGGGACCAATGAGCAGTTCTTC	CASSGSSGGTNEQFF
.	.	TRBV30	TRBJ1-6	TGTGCCTGGCGCTGGGGAGGGAATAATTCACCCCTCCACTTT	CAWRWGGNNSPLHF
.	.	TRBV5-4	TRBJ2-7	TGTGCCAGCAGCTTCGGTTTATACGAGCAGTACTTC	CASSFGLYEQYF
.	.	TRBV9	TRBJ1-1	TGTGCCAGCAGCCCCCCCGCGGGGCGGACTATGAACACTGAAGCTTTCTTT	CASSPPAGRTMNTEAFF
.	.	TRBV13	TRBJ2-7	TGTGCCAGCAGCTCGGCCAATCAGGGCACCTACGAGCAGTACTTC	CASSSANQGTYEQYF
.	TRBD2	TRBV6-2/TRBV6-3	TRBJ2-7	TGTGCCAGCAGTACAAGCGGGGGATCCTACGAGCAGTACTTC	CASSTSGGSYEQYF
.	TRBD1	TRBV2	TRBJ1-4	TGTGCCAGCAGGCCACCGGGACAGGGTAAAGAAAAACTGTTTTTT	CASRPPGQGKEKLFF